This T cell receptor (beta chain) was obtained from a study of T cells in Graves' hyperthyroidism and ophthalmopathy. There were TCR beta CDR3 regions amplified from RNA transcripts. The TCR CDR3 was amplified in a first-round RT-PCR using the HTBI primer set. One entry per CDR3 protein results from TCRdb running MiXCR on the multiplex PCR reads. The table includes roughly 500,000 distinct CDR3 sequences, around 50% detected once. V lost 4 bases to trimming and J lost 5 bases; unmatched junction nucleotides: 12. CDR1 and CDR2 from the germline V gene are SGHTA and FQGNSA. The CDR3 totals 16 residues. Sequencing was done on a sample of peripheral blood or thyroid tissue (not recorded which). The sequence was collected from an adult woman with Graves' disease, either hyperthyroidism or ophthalmopathy (not recorded which). This chain joins TRBV7-2 and TRBJ2-5; 8 nucleotides align to TRBD2. Here the CDR3 DNA reads TGTGCCAGCAGCTCCGGGACTAGGAGGGCCGGGGAGACCCAGTACTTC. Its protein product is CASSSGTRRAGETQYF.